One TCR beta chain is described in this entry. The antigen remains undetermined. The data are from a study of cytomegalovirus exposure and HLA in healthy donors. Broader study findings: Overall, about 160 TCR beta chains were annotated as cytomegalovirus-associated. While the bulk of TCR sequences proved rare, some public TCRs turned up in many donors.

Libraries were prepared by immunoSEQ multiplex PCR; TCRdb keeps only in-frame clonotypes and omits some of them. The data contain roughly 60,000 clones, about 91% of them singletons. V was clipped by 7 bases and J by 5 bases, with 11 bases between them. The CDR3 loop spans 11 amino acids. In germline, CDR1 is DFQATT, CDR2 SNEGSKA (reference sequence). Sequencing was carried out using PBMCs. The receptor was isolated from a woman under 30 in good health and CMV-seronegative. This chain uses TRBV20-1 with TRBJ2-5; D is possibly TRBD1 (6 bases). The CDR3 region is CSVTRGETQYF. The CDR3 bases are TGCAGTGTGACAAGGGGGGAGACCCAGTACTTC.